This T cell receptor beta chain was sequenced in a study of CD8 T cells in Susac syndrome. High-throughput TCR beta sequencing covered peripheral CD8+ and CD4+ T cells. Germline values: CDR1 MDHEN, CDR2 SYDVKM. The CDR3 spans 13 residues. V was trimmed by 7 bases and J by 9 bases, leaving 18 bases between them. It was with random hexamers that roughly 0.5 to 1 ug RNA was reverse transcribed. Amplification of TCR beta CDR3 used immunoSEQ multiplex PCR across 54 Vbeta and 13 Jbeta. TCRdb fed the immunoSEQ multiplex PCR reads into MiXCR, producing one record per CDR3 protein. The sample records 400,000 to 550,000 distinct CDR3 sequences, approximately 85% being singletons.

The material sequenced was CD8+ T cells from PBMCs. The chain combines TRBV28 with TRBJ1-1, with D uncertain. The TCR comes from a human donor with multiple sclerosis. The chain's CDR3 is CASTDRTGNKAFF. The CDR3 region has the DNA TGTGCCAGCACCGATCGGACTGGGAACAAAGCTTTCTTT.